The clone carrying this T cell receptor (beta chain) came up once. Germline V lookup: CDR1 SNHLY, CDR2 FYNNEI. The trim removed 5 bases at V and 3 bases at J, leaving 3 bases unmatched. The CDR3 is 14 residues long. This sample is drawn from a study of shared clonotypes between healthy human individuals. The method was immunoSEQ multiplex PCR; TCRdb's version includes in-frame clones alone and lacks a portion of them. The repertoire holds roughly 720,000 clones, with roughly 91% as singletons. Adult Caucasians living in Nashville, Tennessee made up all of the donors. Material for sequencing was memory CD8+ T cells from PBMCs. The subset is: CD45RO+ cells pooled with CCR7-negative TemRA cells. This receptor was identified in a man aged 18 to 29 in good health. Some clones in this sample may be carry-over from other donors' samples. The V call is TRBV2, the J call TRBJ2-7, with 11 nucleotides matching TRBD2. The CDR3 spells CASSLLAGVYEQYF. The CDR3 region has the DNA TGTGCCAGCAGTTTACTAGCGGGAGTCTACGAGCAGTACTTC.